Sequencing of this TCR beta chain was carried out in a study of blood T cell repertoires in COVID-19. Turning to the study itself: The origin of the acute and convalescent COVID-19 samples was the United States, Italy and Spain. PBMCs, B-cell-depleted T cells, or T cells were the source of the cDNA or gDNA that made up the material.

The V gene lost 6 bases and the J gene lost 2 bases, with 20 bases spanning the gap. Germline lookup yields CDR1 SGHVS and CDR2 FQNEAQ. This CDR3 has 16 amino acids. Clones were read by immunoSEQ multiplex PCR, and TCRdb kept only the in-frame ones, dropping some. The sample shows 250,000 to 350,000 clones, approximately 91% of them seen only once. This TCR came from a woman aged 25 to 39 with COVID-19, enrolled during active disease. The chain has TRBV7-8 and TRBJ2-7; D is possibly TRBD2 (5 bases). The sample taken for sequencing was peripheral blood. The CDR3 nucleotides are TGTGCCAGCAGACCAGGCTTCCAGCGGAGCACCTACGAGCAGTACTTC. Translating it yields CASRPGFQRSTYEQYF.